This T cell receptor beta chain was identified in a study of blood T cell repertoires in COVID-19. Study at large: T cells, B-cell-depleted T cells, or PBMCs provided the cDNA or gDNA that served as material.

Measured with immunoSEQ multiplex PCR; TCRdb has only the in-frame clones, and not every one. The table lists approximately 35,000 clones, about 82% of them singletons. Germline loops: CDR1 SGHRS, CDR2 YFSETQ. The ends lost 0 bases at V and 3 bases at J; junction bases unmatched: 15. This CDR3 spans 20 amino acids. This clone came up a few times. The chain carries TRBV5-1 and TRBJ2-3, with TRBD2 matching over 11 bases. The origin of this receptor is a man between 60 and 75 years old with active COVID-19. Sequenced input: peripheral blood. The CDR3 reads CASSLVQQEGSGRVTDTQYF. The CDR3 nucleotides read TGCGCCAGCAGCTTGGTCCAACAGGAGGGTAGCGGGAGGGTTACAGATACGCAGTATTTT. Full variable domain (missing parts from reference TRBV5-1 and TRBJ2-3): KAGVTQTPRYLIKTRGQQVTLSCSPISGHRSVSWYQQTPGQGLQFLFEYFSETQRNKGNFPGRFSGRQFSNSRSEMNVSTLELGDSALYLCASSLVQQEGSGRVTDTQYFGPGTRLTVL.